The clone carrying this TCR beta chain appeared a few times. Its specificity is not known. TCRdb re-derived calls from the RT-PCR reads in MiXCR, one entry per CDR3 protein. The table includes under 800,000 distinct CDR3 sequences, around 14% detected once. This entry is derived from a study of response to subunit inactivated influenza vaccine. Overall study findings and caveats: T cells newly recruited by each seasonal influenza vaccination are few, the authors suggested.

V lost 7 bases, J lost 2 bases, and 12 bases lay in between. Germline loops: CDR1 SQVTM, CDR2 ANQGSEA. The CDR3 totals 12 residues. The TCR sequence derives from a man aged 50-59 years who received an inactivated influenza vaccine. Material: PBMCs from blood, obtained about 14 days before vaccination. The V call is TRBV29-1, the J call TRBJ2-7; D possibly corresponds to TRBD1 (5 bases). CDR3 protein: CSAGAGTYEQYF. CDR3 coding DNA: TGCAGCGCTGGCGCAGGGACCTACGAGCAGTACTTC.